This TCR beta chain is from a study of blood T cell repertoires in COVID-19 (dated by TCRdb to the early 2020s). Context from the whole study: Samples covering the acute and convalescent phases of COVID-19 were provided by collaborators in the United States, Italy and Spain. The material from the prospective study consisted of cDNA or gDNA derived from T cells, B-cell-depleted T cells, or PBMCs. The dataset comprised deeply sampled blood TCRbeta repertoires from subjects exposed to, actively infected with, or recovered from COVID-19. A freely available public database, intended as a resource for researchers studying the immune response to SARS-CoV-2, is where the repertoires were released. The samples were drawn from two sources: the first 160 participants of the ongoing ImmuneRACE study, and some 1,300 subjects contributed by 6 global collaborators. The sample metadata nearly always contained a de-identified subject ID, COVID-19 status, age in years and sex. Where available, HLA class I and class II types were obtained from metadata supplied by the sample provider rather than from assay-based typing.

General study outcomes and caveats: How much clinical and demographic metadata was included differed by source and by participant, and the metadata was provided uncurated.

The immunoSEQ Assay, a bias-controlled multiplex PCR, was used to amplify TCRbeta CDR3 regions from genomic DNA. The original pipeline was this. Nucleated cell counts per sample were estimated from amplification of reference gene primers within the assay. To quantify the absolute abundance of each unique TCRbeta CDR3 rearrangement, sequence reads were collapsed and filtered. For each sample, productive Simpson clonality was calculated as the square root of Simpson's diversity index over productive rearrangements. TCRdb took this table from immuneACCESS and kept in-frame rearrangements with V and J called. Such tables lack part of the clones; where checked against another copy, unresolved V genes explain under half of the gap, and the rest is unexplained. That table furnishes V, J and clone size, whereas the DNA furnished D and trimming. Present in this sample are about 100,000 clones, about 84% of which were seen just once. The top ten hold 9.5% to 15% of the sample.

Of note for this clone: The target of this receptor is not known. No quality values exist for individual bases; no much larger clone is one base distant.

Based on the germline V gene, the CDR1 and CDR2 sequences are MNHEY and SVGAGI. At the junction V is shortened by 4 bases and J by 2 bases; bases outside the gene matches: 2. The CDR3 starts with the cysteine, ends with the phenylalanine, and has 15 residues. The only DNA kept is the CDR3, 45 bases in frame from the first base. Each collaborating institution followed its own protocols to collect whole blood in K2EDTA tubes. For TCRbeta analysis, collaborator samples were shipped as frozen whole blood, as isolated PBMCs, or as DNA extracted from either sample type. Sequencing was performed on peripheral blood. The chain couples TRBV6-5 to TRBJ2-6, with 7 bases matching TRBD1. The receptor was isolated from a human donor in a cohort sampled during active COVID-19. The CDR3 amino acid sequence is: CASSWQGAGANVLTF. The nucleotide sequence is TGTGCCAGCAGTTGGCAGGGGGCTGGGGCCAACGTCCTGACTTTC.